The 3 T cell receptor beta chains listed next were all sequenced from one sample in a study of OX40 agonist ivuxolimab in advanced cancers. Using immunoSEQ multiplex PCR, the repertoire was profiled, and TCRdb retains in-frame clones only, with some absent. The sample consists of tens of thousands of clones, about 90% of them appearing once. The sequencing used CD4+ or CD8+ T cells sorted from blood, collected in a trial of the OX40 agonist ivuxolimab. The receptors stem from an adult with an advanced solid tumor such as melanoma, head and neck, liver or kidney cancer.

This clone was found once. The chain carries TRBV4-3 and TRBJ1-2, with TRBD1 matching 9 bases. This CDR3 spans 16 amino acids. V lost 0 bases and J lost 6; bases outside the gene matches: 8. The germline V gene has CDR1 LGHNA and CDR2 YSLEER. The CDR3 DNA sequence: TGCGCCAGCAGCCAAGAGTACGGGACAGGGTCAGATGGCTACACCTTC. Protein sequence: CASSQEYGTGSDGYTF.

The V call is TRBV6-1, the J call TRBJ2-7; no definite D call. Trimming cost V 3 bases and J 1 base, with 10 bases left between them. The germline V gene encodes CDR1 MNHNS and CDR2 SASEGT. The CDR3 has 14 residues. CDR3 nucleotides: TGTGCCAGCAGTGAGATAGACATTTCCTACGAGCAGTACTTC. Protein: CASSEIDISYEQYF.

The chain is built from TRBV28 and TRBJ2-5, with a possible D match to TRBD2 (5 bases). The CDR3 extends over 16 amino acids. In germline, CDR1 is MDHEN, CDR2 SYDVKM. Trimming cost V 8 bases and J 1 base, with 20 bases left between them. CDR3 sequence reads: CASCKASEEVQETQYF. CDR3 nucleotide sequence: TGTGCCAGCTGTAAGGCCAGCGAGGAGGTCCAAGAGACCCAGTACTTC. The complete variable domain, with remaining parts taken from reference TRBV28 and TRBJ2-5, reads DVKVTQSSRYLVKRTGEKVFLECVQDMDHENMFWYRQDPGLGLRLIYFSYDVKMKEKGDIPEGYSVSREKKERFSLILESASTNQTSMYLCASCKASEEVQETQYFGPGTRLLVL.